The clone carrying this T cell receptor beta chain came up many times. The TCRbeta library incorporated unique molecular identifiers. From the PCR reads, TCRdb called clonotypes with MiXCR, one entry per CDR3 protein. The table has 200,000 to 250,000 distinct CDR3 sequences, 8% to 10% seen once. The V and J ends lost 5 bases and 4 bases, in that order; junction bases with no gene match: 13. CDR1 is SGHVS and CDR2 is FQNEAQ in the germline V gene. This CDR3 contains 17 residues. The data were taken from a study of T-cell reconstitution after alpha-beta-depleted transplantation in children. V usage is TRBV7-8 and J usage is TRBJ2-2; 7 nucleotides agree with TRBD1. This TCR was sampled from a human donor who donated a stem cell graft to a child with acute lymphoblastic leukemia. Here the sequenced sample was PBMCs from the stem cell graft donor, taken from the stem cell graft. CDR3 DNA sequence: TGTGCCAGCAGCCAGGCGCCCCAGGGGGTTGGCACCGGGGAGCTGTTTTTT. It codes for CASSQAPQGVGTGELFF.